This record covers a single TCR beta chain. Its specificity is not known. The germline V gene encodes CDR1 SGHTA and CDR2 FQGNSA. The CDR3 covers 14 residues. Trimming shortened V by 4 bases and J by 2 bases, and 11 bases separated the two germline ends. The data were obtained in a study of cytomegalovirus exposure and HLA in healthy donors. Findings and caveats of the study: TCR beta V- and J-gene trimming, according to a later analysis, was linked to a missense DCLRE1C variant. Reportedly, TCR beta sequences accurately predicted HLA-A and HLA-B alleles in most subjects.

Primers: 60 Vbeta forward and 13 Jbeta reverse. In the authors' methods: In a later analysis, 60 million to 90 million unique TCR beta chains included roughly 11 million shared by two or more donors. Here immunoSEQ multiplex PCR was the method, and the copy in TCRdb shows in-frame clones only, minus some. Clone size and the V and J calls come from that table; the DNA yielded D and trimming. The sample records roughly 170,000 clones, 76% being singletons. Input material: PBMCs. The chain has TRBV7-2 and TRBJ2-5, with unresolved D. This receptor was identified in a female donor in good health and CMV-seronegative. CDR3 protein: CASSYPGGQETQYF. The CDR3 DNA is TGTGCCAGCAGCTACCCTGGCGGTCAAGAGACCCAGTACTTC.